The 24 T cell receptor beta chains given below trace back to one sample, sequenced in a study of T-cell reconstitution after alpha-beta-depleted transplantation in children. Unique molecular identifiers were built into the TCRbeta library. TCRdb re-analysed the PCR reads in MiXCR, keeping a single row per CDR3 protein. This sample yields approximately 1,000,000 distinct CDR3 sequences, of which about 30% are seen a single time; over 25% belongs to the top ten. This material consisted of PBMCs, mostly from graft donor cells, taken 360 days after TCRalphabeta/CD19-depleted stem cell transplant. Source of these receptors: a boy under three years old who had a stem cell transplant for SCID, so the T cells may come from the graft donor.

J is TRBJ1-2 and V is TRBV12-3 or TRBV12-4, with 7 bases aligning to TRBD1. Trimming cost V 6 bases and J 4 bases; bases outside gene matches: 14. This CDR3 has 16 amino acids. The CDR3 reads CASSFQTGISSYGYTF. The CDR3, as DNA: TGTGCCAGCAGCTTTCAGACAGGGATAAGTTCCTATGGCTACACCTTC.

This sequence joins TRBV5-1 and TRBJ2-3; 11 bases fit TRBD2. With 4 bases clipped from V and 2 bases from J, the junction kept 6 bases outside the gene matches. The V gene's germline CDR1 is SGHRS and CDR2 YFSETQ. This CDR3 is built from 16 residues. In DNA form, the CDR3 reads TGCGCCAGCAGCGTGACTAGCGGGGCTTTCACAGATACGCAGTATTTT. Protein: CASSVTSGAFTDTQYF. Supplemented by reference TRBV5-1 and TRBJ2-3, the full variable domain reads KAGVTQTPRYLIKTRGQQVTLSCSPISGHRSVSWYQQTPGQGLQFLFEYFSETQRNKGNFPGRFSGRQFSNSRSEMNVSTLELGDSALYLCASSVTSGAFTDTQYFGPGTRLTVL.

This clonotype was seen just once. The chain links TRBV3-1 to TRBJ2-6; TRBD1 agrees at 9 bases. This CDR3 is 19 amino acids long. J lost 0 bases, V lost 11 bases, and 17 bases had no gene match. Germline CDR1 is LGHDT and CDR2 is YNNKEL (reference sequence). CDR3 DNA: TGTGCCTGCTGTGGCCTTCGGACAGGGGACTACTCTGGGGCCAACGTCCTGACTTTC. This gives the protein CACCGLRTGDYSGANVLTF.

The chain couples TRBV19 to TRBJ2-7; the match to TRBD2 covers 7 bases. CDR3 length equals 15 residues. Germline V gene lookup returns CDR1 LNHDA and CDR2 SQIVND (reference sequence). The V and J ends lost 4 bases and 2 bases, in that order; junction bases with no gene match: 8. CDR3 DNA sequence: TGTGCCAGTAGTACCACTAGCGCGGGTACCTACGAGCAGTACTTC. This encodes CASSTTSAGTYEQYF.

This chain's CDR3 is CASSHPRDNLYEQYF. The CDR3, as DNA: TGTGCCAGCAGCCATCCAAGGGACAACCTCTACGAGCAGTACTTC. The chain carries TRBV3-1 and TRBJ2-7, with D perhaps TRBD1 (6 bases). The CDR3 spans 15 residues. Trimming stripped 3 bases from V and 3 bases from J, with 15 bases between. CDR1 is LGHDT and CDR2 is YNNKEL in the germline V gene (reference sequence).

Only a few counts were recorded for this clonotype. This chain connects TRBV15 to TRBJ2-2; no firm D call. V dropped 0 bases and J dropped 6 bases, with 8 bases sitting between them. The CDR3 length is 14 residues. Germline V gives CDR1 LNHNV, CDR2 YYDKDF (reference sequence). The CDR3 sequence: CATSRDLVSGELFF. CDR3 nucleotides: TGTGCCACCAGCAGAGATCTAGTATCCGGGGAGCTGTTTTTT. Full variable domain (rest looked up from reference TRBV15 and TRBJ2-2): DAMVIQNPRYQVTQFGKPVTLSCSQTLNHNVMYWYQQKSSQAPKLLFHYYDKDFNNEADTPDNFQSRRPNTSFCFLDIRSPGLGDTAMYLCATSRDLVSGELFFGEGSRLTVL.

The genes are TRBV4-1 and TRBJ2-7; 11 bases match TRBD2. The CDR3 has 17 residues. With 4 bases clipped from V and 6 bases from J, the junction kept 14 bases outside the gene matches. Germline lookup yields CDR1 MGHRA and CDR2 YSYEKL. In DNA form, the CDR3 reads TGCGCCAGCAGCCTCACCGGACTCTTAGCGGGGGGGCCCGAGCAGTACTTC. Its protein is CASSLTGLLAGGPEQYF.

The sample holds a few counts of this clonotype. The J gene is TRBJ1-5, the V gene TRBV20-1; TRBD1 matches at 7 bases. In germline, CDR1 is DFQATT, CDR2 SNEGSKA (reference sequence). Trimming took 3 bases from V and 2 from J; bases not matched to a gene: 4. This CDR3 comprises 14 residues. CDR3 nucleotide sequence: TGCAGTGCTAGGGTAGGACAGGGCAATCAGCCCCAGCATTTT. Translation: CSARVGQGNQPQHF.

This clonotype appeared a few times. J is TRBJ1-1 and V is TRBV5-1, with D possibly TRBD1 on 6 matching bases. Germline loops: CDR1 SGHRS, CDR2 YFSETQ. With 4 bases removed from V and 1 base from J, the gap between germline ends came to 20 bases. The CDR3 extends over 17 amino acids. CDR3 sequence reads: CASSQFQGPTGNTEAFF. Written as DNA, the CDR3 is TGCGCCAGCAGCCAGTTTCAGGGGCCCACTGGGAACACTGAAGCTTTCTTT.

The V and J genes are TRBV7-9 and TRBJ1-5, with 7 bases that match TRBD1. This CDR3 is 14 amino acids long. V gave up 4 bases and J gave up 5 bases; unmatched junction bases: 5. In germline, CDR1 is SEHNR, CDR2 FQNEAQ (reference sequence). In DNA form, the CDR3 reads TGTGCCAGCAGCTCCGGACAGGTCCATCAGCCCCAGCATTTT. Amino acid sequence: CASSSGQVHQPQHF.

This clonotype was detected a few times. The chain combines TRBV5-1 with TRBJ2-1, with TRBD1 as a possible D gene (5 bases). The CDR3 spans 13 residues. Germline V CDR1 and CDR2: SGHRS, YFSETQ. Trimming removed 6 bases from V and 5 bases from J, with 12 bases in between. The CDR3 nucleotides are TGCGCCAGCATCGCGTGGGGCAACAATGAGCAGTTCTTC. Protein: CASIAWGNNEQFF.

In DNA form, the CDR3 reads TGCGCCAGCAGCCAAGACGCCACGGGCTCCTACGAGCAGTACTTC. Protein sequence: CASSQDATGSYEQYF. The gene calls are TRBV4-1 and TRBJ2-7, with D unresolved. The CDR3 spans 15 residues. The V end was cut by 0 bases, the J end by 0 bases, with 9 bases between. Per germline, CDR1 MGHRA and CDR2 YSYEKL.

This chain connects TRBV20-1 to TRBJ2-3; 7 nucleotides line up with TRBD1. In germline, CDR1 is DFQATT, CDR2 SNEGSKA (reference sequence). V lost 5 bases, J lost 3 bases, and 8 bases stayed unmatched. The CDR3 loop spans 14 amino acids. CDR3 nucleotide sequence: TGCAGTGCTTCTGACAGGGATGGAACAGATACGCAGTATTTT. It encodes CSASDRDGTDTQYF.

This chain uses TRBV4-2 with TRBJ2-7; 11 bases are a match to TRBD2. This CDR3 is 16 amino acids long. Germline V gives CDR1 LGHNA, CDR2 YNFKEQ. The V gene end was trimmed by 4 bases and the J gene end by 3 bases; junction bases not matched to a gene: 8. In DNA, the CDR3 is TGTGCCAGCAGCCTTAGCGGGGGGGTTTCCAGCTACGAGCAGTACTTC. It yields the protein CASSLSGGVSSYEQYF.

The chain carries TRBV30 and TRBJ1-1, with D tentatively TRBD1 (5 bases). The CDR3 runs to 14 residues. V was shortened by 5 bases and J by 2 bases, with 15 bases between the two germline ends. Germline assignment: CDR1 GTSNPN and CDR2 SVGIG (reference sequence). The CDR3 sequence: CAWRRDGFNTEAFF. CDR3 sequence (DNA): TGTGCCTGGCGACGGGACGGCTTTAACACTGAAGCTTTCTTT.

For the CDR3, the DNA is TGTGCCAGCAGTAACCAAGGACTCTCTGAGCAGTTCTTC. It yields the protein CASSNQGLSEQFF. V usage is TRBV2 and J usage is TRBJ2-1; TRBD2 might be the D (5 bases). Germline V gene lookup returns CDR1 SNHLY and CDR2 FYNNEI. The CDR3 has 13 amino acids. V lost 5 bases and J 9 bases, leaving 14 bases between the germline ends.

The chain uses TRBV4-2 and TRBJ2-5; D remains ambiguous. The CDR3 consists of 14 residues. Between the trimmed V and J ends, which lost 0 bases and 6 bases, there was a span of 11 bases. Germline-derived CDR1 and CDR2 are LGHNA and YNFKEQ. The chain's CDR3 is CASSQDRFRKTQYF. The CDR3 DNA is TGTGCCAGCAGCCAAGATAGGTTTCGAAAGACCCAGTACTTC.

A few counts support this clonotype. This chain links TRBV5-6 with TRBJ2-7; D not resolved. The CDR3 extends over 13 amino acids. The germline CDR1 and CDR2 sequences are SGHDT and YYEEEE. The ends were cut back, 0 bases at V and 6 bases at J, with 10 bases in the middle. The CDR3 DNA sequence: TGTGCCAGCAGCTTGGTGGGTGGATCCGAGCAGTACTTC. Translated, it gives CASSLVGGSEQYF.

This clonotype has a single count. This chain joins TRBV5-1 and TRBJ2-1; tentative D call: TRBD2 (5 bases). This CDR3 is 14 amino acids long. The germline V gene encodes CDR1 SGHRS and CDR2 YFSETQ. Trimming stripped 7 bases from V and 6 bases from J, with 17 bases between. The CDR3 reads CASVNTGIRNEQFF. DNA of the CDR3: TGCGCCAGCGTTAACACCGGGATCCGCAATGAGCAGTTCTTC.

The chain employs TRBV10-3 and TRBJ2-5; D ambiguous. There are 13 residues in the CDR3. In germline, CDR1 is ENHRY, CDR2 SYGVKD. Trimming shortened V by 4 bases and J by 4 bases, and 10 bases separated the two germline ends. CDR3 protein: CAISARTGETQYF. As DNA, the CDR3 is TGTGCCATCAGTGCCAGAACCGGAGAGACCCAGTACTTC.

This clonotype turned up a few times. V is TRBV15 and J is TRBJ2-3; no reliable D call. This CDR3 is 13 amino acids long. Trimming removed 1 base from V and 4 bases from J, with 6 bases in between. Germline V gene sequence: CDR1 LNHNV, CDR2 YYDKDF (reference sequence). The CDR3: CATSRVAADTQYF. CDR3 DNA sequence: TGTGCCACCAGCAGAGTTGCGGCAGATACGCAGTATTTT.

The chain is built from TRBV20-1 and TRBJ2-3, with 11 bases that match TRBD2. The CDR3 consists of 14 residues. Germline trimming cut 6 bases from V and 2 bases from J; bases unmatched to any gene: 4. Germline loops: CDR1 DFQATT, CDR2 SNEGSKA (reference sequence). CDR3 nucleotide sequence: TGCAGTGCCGTAGCGGGGGGGTACACAGATACGCAGTATTTT. It specifies CSAVAGGYTDTQYF.

This clonotype was detected a few times. This chain joins TRBV5-8 and TRBJ2-5; D possibly corresponds to TRBD2 (6 bases). Germline V CDR1 and CDR2: SGHTS, YDEGEE. The CDR3 runs 17 residues. Trimming cost V 1 base and J 2 bases, with 18 bases left between them. The CDR3 sequence: CASSLSLRGWGQETQYF. In DNA form, the CDR3 reads TGTGCCAGCAGCTTGTCTCTGCGGGGATGGGGACAAGAGACCCAGTACTTC.

This clonotype was seen a handful of times. The chain combines TRBV18 with TRBJ2-2, with 8 nucleotides matching TRBD2. V lost 2 bases to trimming and J lost 3 bases; unmatched junction nucleotides: 2. The CDR3 contains 15 residues. Germline-derived CDR1 and CDR2 are KGHSH and LQKENI. CDR3 coding DNA: TGTGCCAGCTCACCAGGAGCGGGAGACACCGGGGAGCTGTTTTTT. The encoded protein is CASSPGAGDTGELFF.